This T cell receptor (beta chain) emerged from a study of cytomegalovirus exposure and HLA in healthy donors. It was with 60 Vbeta and 13 Jbeta primers that the PCR ran. Repertoires were generated with immunoSEQ multiplex PCR, while TCRdb's copy carries only in-frame clones and drops some. The sample has over 90,000 clones, and its top ten clones hold about 3.5%. The V gene's germline CDR1 is SGHAT and CDR2 FQNNGV. The CDR3 runs to 18 residues. Trimming took off 5 bases at V and 1 base at J, with 22 bases between the two ends. This rearrangement joins TRBV11-2 to TRBJ2-3; D is uncertain. The sequenced material came from PBMCs. This clonotype was sampled from a man aged 40-55 years in good health and CMV-seronegative. CDR3 sequence: CASSTSLLVIYGTDTQYF. The CDR3 nucleotides read TGTGCCAGCAGCACCTCCCTTCTAGTAATTTACGGCACAGATACGCAGTATTTT.